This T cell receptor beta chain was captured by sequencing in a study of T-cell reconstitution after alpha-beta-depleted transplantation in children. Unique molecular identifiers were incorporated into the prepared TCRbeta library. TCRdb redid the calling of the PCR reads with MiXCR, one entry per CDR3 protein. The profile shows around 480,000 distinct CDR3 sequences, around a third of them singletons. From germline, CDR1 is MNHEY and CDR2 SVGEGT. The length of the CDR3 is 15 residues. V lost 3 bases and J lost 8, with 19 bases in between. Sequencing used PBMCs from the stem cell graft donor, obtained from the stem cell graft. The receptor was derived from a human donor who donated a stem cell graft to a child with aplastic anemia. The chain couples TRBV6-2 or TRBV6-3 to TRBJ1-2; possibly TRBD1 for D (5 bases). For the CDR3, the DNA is TGTGCCAGCAGTTATCGGCCGGGACCTCAAGGAGGCTACACCTTC. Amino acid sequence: CASSYRPGPQGGYTF.